The 23 T cell receptor beta chains below come from one sample, sequenced in a study of CD8+CD57+ T cells in acquired aplastic anemia. Patients picked for sequencing had shown CD8+CD57+ cell expansion detected by flow cytometry. It was genomic DNA that served as the template for profiling TCR beta VDJ and CDR3. TCRdb reprocessed the reads via MiXCR and lists one record per CDR3 protein. The sample records about 290,000 distinct CDR3 sequences, roughly 53% being singletons. Material: sorted CD4+, CD8+, or CD8+CD57+ T cells (not recorded which) from PBMCs. Receptor source: a human donor with aplastic anemia.

The rearrangement joins TRBV6-1 to TRBJ2-7, with D unclear. CDR3 size: 14 residues. Looked up from germline, CDR1 is MNHNS and CDR2 is SASEGT. Trimming shortened V by 6 bases and J by 3 bases, and 15 bases separated the two germline ends. In DNA form, the CDR3 reads TGTGCCAGCAGCCCGGCCGCGACGGACTACGAGCAGTACTTC. Translated, it gives CASSPAATDYEQYF.

Points on this clonotype: This may stem from a read error, because a much larger clone lies one nucleotide away. V usage is TRBV6-1 and J usage is TRBJ2-6; TRBD2 might be the D (5 bases). The CDR3 covers 17 residues. Germline-derived CDR1 and CDR2 are MNHNS and SASEGT. The CDR3 spells CACSEGSDLAGANVLTF. The DNA of the CDR3 is TGTGCCTGCAGTGAGGGCAGCGACTTAGCTGGGGCCAACGTCCTGACTTTC.

This clonotype was recorded many times. The J gene is TRBJ1-2, the V gene TRBV11-2, with a possible D match to TRBD1 (5 bases). Germline assignment: CDR1 SGHAT and CDR2 FQNNGV. This CDR3 comprises 16 residues. The ends were cut back, 6 bases at V and 5 bases at J, with 22 bases in the middle. CDR3 sequence (DNA): TGTGCCAGCAGTCCCGGACGGGGACGGGGTCGATATGGCTACACCTTC. This gives the protein CASSPGRGRGRYGYTF.

The rearrangement links TRBV6-4 to TRBJ2-1; D not certain. In germline, CDR1 is MRHNA, CDR2 SNTAGT. CDR3 length equals 13 residues. V was cut by 2 bases and J by 0 bases, with 2 bases left in between. For the CDR3, the DNA is TGTGCCAGCAGTGACAGCTCCTACAATGAGCAGTTCTTC. The encoded protein is CASSDSSYNEQFF.

The V call is TRBV2, the J call TRBJ2-5, with D tentatively TRBD1 (6 bases). The CDR3 has 11 residues. Trimming stripped 6 bases from V and 8 bases from J, with 10 bases between. The germline V gene has CDR1 SNHLY and CDR2 FYNNEI. DNA for the CDR3: TGTGCCAGCAGAGCCAGGGGTACCCAGTACTTC. Amino acids: CASRARGTQYF.

J is TRBJ1-5 and V is TRBV15; D is undetermined. The CDR3 consists of 15 residues. The V end lost 3 bases, the J end lost 1 base, and 10 bases lay between the germline ends. The germline gives CDR1 LNHNV, CDR2 YYDKDF (reference sequence). CDR3 coding DNA: TGTGCCACCAGCAGGGACGCCCCGAGCAATCAGCCCCAGCATTTT. Protein product: CATSRDAPSNQPQHF.

This clonotype was seen at least ten times. The V call is TRBV4-1, the J call TRBJ1-3; no reliable D call. This CDR3 region has 16 residues. V lost 0 bases, J lost 0 bases, and 9 bases lay in between. Germline-derived CDR1 and CDR2 are MGHRA and YSYEKL. The CDR3 is CASSQDLRSSGNTIYF. CDR3 coding DNA: TGCGCCAGCAGCCAAGATCTCCGCAGCTCTGGAAACACCATATATTTT.

This clonotype was detected many times. V gene TRBV20-1 combines with J gene TRBJ1-2; D is uncertain. CDR1 is DFQATT and CDR2 is SNEGSKA in the germline V gene (reference sequence). V was cut by 6 bases and J by 2 bases, with 25 bases left in between. The CDR3 extends over 17 amino acids. CDR3 sequence: CSAKLTGRNLGNYGYTF. In DNA form, the CDR3 reads TGCAGTGCAAAATTAACGGGGAGGAATCTTGGAAACTATGGCTACACCTTC.

The chain is built from TRBV3-1 and TRBJ1-2, with 8 bases matching TRBD1. J was trimmed by 4 bases and V by 6 bases; bases with no gene match: 7. Germline V lookup: CDR1 LGHDT, CDR2 YNNKEL (reference sequence). This CDR3 spans 14 amino acids. CDR3 sequence: CASSSGQGVYGYTF. As DNA, the CDR3 is TGTGCCAGCAGTTCCGGACAGGGTGTCTATGGCTACACCTTC. Based on the CDR3 plus reference TRBV3-1 and TRBJ1-2, the full variable domain is DTAVSQTPKYLVTQMGNDKSIKCEQNLGHDTMYWYKQDSKKFLKIMFSYNNKELIINETVPNRFSPKSPDKAHLNLHINSLELGDSAVYFCASSSGQGVYGYTFGSGTRLTVV.

This clonotype was seen once. V gene TRBV10-2 combines with J gene TRBJ2-1; 8 bases align to TRBD2. The J segment lost 9 bases and the V segment lost 4 bases, leaving 11 bases of the junction unmatched. The CDR3 runs 15 residues. Germline V gene lookup returns CDR1 WSHSY and CDR2 SAAADI. CDR3 protein: CASSARIAGPAEQFF. CDR3 coding DNA: TGCGCCAGCAGTGCGCGGATAGCGGGGCCCGCTGAGCAGTTCTTC.

This clonotype was detected many times. The gene calls are TRBV6-1 and TRBJ2-5, with D perhaps TRBD1 (6 bases). Germline V gene data show CDR1 as MNHNS and CDR2 as SASEGT. Trimming removed 1 base from V and 2 bases from J, with 14 bases in between. There are 16 residues in the CDR3. In DNA, the CDR3 is TGTGCCAGCAGTGAAGGTCAGGGGCTGACACAAGAGACCCAGTACTTC. Its protein product is CASSEGQGLTQETQYF.

The chain uses TRBV20-1 and TRBJ1-1; perhaps TRBD1 as D (6 bases). The germline V gene has CDR1 DFQATT and CDR2 SNEGSKA (reference sequence). The CDR3 contains 14 residues. CDR3 coding DNA: TGCAGCGCCCGAGGAGGGGGAGGAAAGACTGAAGCTTTCTTT. This sequence encodes CSARGGGGKTEAFF.

This clonotype has a single count. A much larger clone sits a single nucleotide away, making a read error possible. The chain joins TRBV6-1 to TRBJ1-1, with D unresolved. The CDR3 is 8 amino acids. In germline, CDR1 is MNHNS, CDR2 SASEGT. The CDR3 DNA follows: TGTGCCGGCAGTGAAGCTTTCTTT. This sequence encodes CAGSEAFF.

This clonotype was counted at least ten times. The chain employs TRBV20-1 and TRBJ1-6; D not certain. V gave up 0 bases and J gave up 7 bases, with 10 bases separating them. The CDR3 is 14 residues long. Germline lookup yields CDR1 DFQATT and CDR2 SNEGSKA (reference sequence). The CDR3 protein is CSARDPGRNSPLHF. The DNA for the CDR3 is TGCAGTGCTAGAGATCCGGGCCGCAATTCACCCCTCCACTTT.

This clonotype was seen a few times. The gene calls are TRBV7-9 and TRBJ1-2; D perhaps matches TRBD1 (5 bases). Germline V gene lookup returns CDR1 SEHNR and CDR2 FQNEAQ (reference sequence). The CDR3 contains 13 residues. V lost 5 bases and J 2 bases, leaving 9 bases between the germline ends. The CDR3 spells CASSAQANYGYTF. CDR3 in DNA: TGTGCCAGCAGCGCACAGGCAAACTATGGCTACACCTTC.

In its sample, this clonotype was seen many times. V is TRBV5-6 and J is TRBJ2-4; D call uncertain. Germline V gene lookup returns CDR1 SGHDT and CDR2 YYEEEE. The CDR3 is made up of 15 amino acids. V was pared by 3 bases and J by 6 bases, with 16 bases between. DNA for the CDR3: TGTGCCAGCAGCTCAATGTCGGGCAGAGCAAACATTCAGTACTTC. The encoded protein is CASSSMSGRANIQYF.

This clonotype was seen at least ten times. The V and J genes are TRBV3-1 and TRBJ2-1; unclear D gene. The CDR3 totals 14 residues. The germline CDR1 and CDR2 sequences are LGHDT and YNNKEL (reference sequence). The V end was cut by 4 bases, the J end by 5 bases, with 12 bases between. In nucleotides, the CDR3 is TGTGCCAGCAGCCTAACTCACGGAAACAATGAGCAGTTCTTC. Protein product: CASSLTHGNNEQFF.

Here the CDR3 reads CASSWAVTSGGNEQFF. In DNA form, the CDR3 reads TGTGCCAGCAGCTGGGCGGTTACTAGCGGGGGAAATGAGCAGTTCTTC. This sequence joins TRBV11-1 and TRBJ2-1, with 11 bases identical to TRBD2. The germline gives CDR1 SGHAT, CDR2 FQDESV (reference sequence). The CDR3 has 16 residues. J was trimmed by 7 bases and V by 4 bases; bases with no gene match: 9.

V gene TRBV20-1 combines with J gene TRBJ2-1; D call uncertain. Per germline, CDR1 DFQATT and CDR2 SNEGSKA (reference sequence). Deletions cut 0 bases from V and 11 bases from J, with 14 bases between. The CDR3 runs 13 residues. CDR3 in DNA: TGCAGTGCTAGAGATGTGCGAGGAACTAAGCAGTTCTTC. Translation gives CSARDVRGTKQFF.

This clonotype was counted between two and nine times. This chain uses TRBV24-1 with TRBJ1-5, with TRBD1 as a possible D gene (5 bases). CDR1 and CDR2 (germline): KGHDR, SFDVKD. The V and J ends lost 6 bases and 6 bases respectively, with 11 bases between them. The length of the CDR3 is 13 residues. The CDR3 coding sequence is TGTGCCACCAGTAGGGCAGGGTTTCAGCCCCAGCATTTT. Its protein is CATSRAGFQPQHF.

There are many counts of this clonotype. The genes are TRBV5-1 and TRBJ1-1; TRBD1 is a possible D gene (5 bases). Germline-derived CDR1 and CDR2 are SGHRS and YFSETQ. Trimming took off 3 bases at V and 7 bases at J, with 13 bases between the two ends. This CDR3 is 13 amino acids long. Here the CDR3 DNA reads TGCGCCAGCAGCTCTCAGGGAGTCGGTGAAGCTTTCTTT. Translating it yields CASSSQGVGEAFF.

J is TRBJ2-5 and V is TRBV12-3 or TRBV12-4; D uncertain. CDR3 size: 17 residues. Trimming stripped 1 base from V and 7 bases from J, with 22 bases between. CDR3 sequence reads: CASSLDRSYGYGVTQYF. In nucleotides, the CDR3 is TGTGCCAGCAGTTTAGACAGATCCTATGGCTACGGAGTGACCCAGTACTTC.

The chain uses TRBV2 and TRBJ2-7; no clear D. The CDR3 runs 11 residues. V shed 2 bases and J shed 7 bases, with 6 bases lying between them. CDR1 is SNHLY and CDR2 is FYNNEI in the germline V gene. In nucleotides, the CDR3 is TGTGCCAGCAGTGAATCGTCGGAGCAGTACTTC. It specifies CASSESSEQYF.